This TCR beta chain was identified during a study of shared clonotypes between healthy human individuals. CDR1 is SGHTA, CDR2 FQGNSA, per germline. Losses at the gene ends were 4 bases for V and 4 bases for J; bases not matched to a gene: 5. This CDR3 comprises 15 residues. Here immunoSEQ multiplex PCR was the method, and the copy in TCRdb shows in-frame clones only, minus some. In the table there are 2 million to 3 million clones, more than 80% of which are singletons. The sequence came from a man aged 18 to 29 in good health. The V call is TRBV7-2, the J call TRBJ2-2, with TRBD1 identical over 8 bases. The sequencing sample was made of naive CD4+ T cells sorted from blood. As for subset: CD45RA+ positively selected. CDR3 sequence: CASSWGQAGTGELFF. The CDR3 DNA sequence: TGTGCCAGCAGCTGGGGACAGGCGGGCACCGGGGAGCTGTTTTTT.